This T cell receptor (beta chain) emerged from a study of blood T cell repertoires in COVID-19. Overall study context: Some COVID-19 samples were acute and others convalescent; all came from the United States, Italy and Spain. PBMCs, B-cell-depleted T cells, or T cells provided the cDNA or gDNA that made up the material.

In the original processing: Amplifying reference gene primers gave estimates of nucleated cell counts. Assay used: immunoSEQ multiplex PCR; TCRdb lists only in-frame clones, some missing. Clone size and V and J calls were adopted from that table, with D and trimming inferred from the DNA. The sample consists of 25,000 to 35,000 clones, 85% to 90% of them appearing once. By share of the sample, this clone is medium-sized. What was sequenced was peripheral blood. The source is a human donor with acute or convalescent COVID-19. The donor label of this sample is uncertain.

CDR3 protein: CASPGQGVGINQPQHF. The CDR3 coding sequence is TGTGCCAGCCCGGGACAGGGTGTCGGAATCAATCAGCCCCAGCATTTT. This rearrangement joins TRBV9 to TRBJ1-5; 9 nucleotides align to TRBD1. The ends lost 7 bases at V and 3 bases at J; junction bases unmatched: 11. In germline, CDR1 is SGDLS, CDR2 YYNGEE. CDR3 size: 16 residues.